This record looks at one T cell receptor (beta chain) sequence and its context. Reverse transcription used about 0.45 to 1 ug RNA and random hexamers. TCRdb itself ran the immunoSEQ multiplex PCR reads through MiXCR, one entry per CDR3 protein. This sample has 300,000 to 350,000 distinct CDR3 sequences, with 90% to 95% found just once. Peripheral blood CD8+ and CD4+ T cells were profiled by TCR beta sequencing. This specimen comes from a study of CD8 T cells in Susac syndrome. The CDR3 loop spans 15 amino acids. Germline trimming cut 3 bases from V and 10 bases from J; bases unmatched to any gene: 14. Per germline, CDR1 LNHNV and CDR2 YYDKDF (reference sequence).

The sample consisted of CD4+ T cells from PBMCs. The chain couples TRBV15 to TRBJ1-1, with 7 bases aligning to TRBD1. This TCR was sampled from a human donor with multiple sclerosis. CDR3 nucleotide sequence: TGTGCCACCAGCAGGGGGGATCGGACAGGAAAGGGAGCTTTCTTT. This codes for CATSRGDRTGKGAFF.